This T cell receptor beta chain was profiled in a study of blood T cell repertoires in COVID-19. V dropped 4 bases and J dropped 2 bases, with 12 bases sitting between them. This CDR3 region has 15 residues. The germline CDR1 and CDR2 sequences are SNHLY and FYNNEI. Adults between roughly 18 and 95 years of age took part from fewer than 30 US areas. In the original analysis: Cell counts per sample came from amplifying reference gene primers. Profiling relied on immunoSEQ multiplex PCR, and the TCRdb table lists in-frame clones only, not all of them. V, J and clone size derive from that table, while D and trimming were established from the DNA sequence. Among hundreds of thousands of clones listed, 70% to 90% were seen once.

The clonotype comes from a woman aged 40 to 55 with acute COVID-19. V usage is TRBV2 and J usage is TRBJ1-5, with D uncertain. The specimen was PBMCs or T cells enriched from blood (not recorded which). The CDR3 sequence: CASSGRHYRNQPQHF. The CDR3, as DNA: TGTGCCAGCAGTGGTCGACATTATCGCAATCAGCCCCAGCATTTT.